Below are 21 T cell receptor beta chains sequenced from a single sample in a study of T cells in Graves' hyperthyroidism and ophthalmopathy. RNA transcripts yielded amplified TCR beta CDR3 regions. Primed by the HTBI set, a first-round RT-PCR was run on the TCR CDR3. From the multiplex PCR reads, TCRdb called clonotypes with MiXCR, one entry per CDR3 protein. Among 350,000 to 400,000 distinct CDR3 sequences listed, 15% to 20% were seen once. The specimen sequenced was blood. The receptors here all came from a young woman with Graves' hyperthyroidism.

This clonotype was picked up many times. V and J are TRBV4-1 and TRBJ1-5; TRBD1 aligns across 9 bases. With 4 bases clipped from V and 2 bases from J, the junction kept 3 bases outside the gene matches. CDR1 and CDR2 (germline): MGHRA, YSYEKL. CDR3 length: 15 residues. The CDR3 is CASSRRQGGNQPQHF. The CDR3 DNA follows: TGCGCCAGCAGCCGTAGACAGGGGGGCAATCAGCCCCAGCATTTT.

The chain recombines TRBV5-4 with TRBJ2-7; 10 bases fit TRBD2. Germline CDR1 and CDR2: SGHNT and YYREEE (reference sequence). Trimming at V came to 2 bases and at J to 3 bases, leaving 8 bases not matched to a gene. The length of the CDR3 is 16 residues. CDR3 residues: CASSFSLAGADYEQYF. Here the CDR3 DNA reads TGTGCCAGCAGCTTCTCTCTAGCGGGGGCCGACTACGAGCAGTACTTC.

The rearrangement links TRBV5-1 to TRBJ2-7, with TRBD1 identical over 7 bases. The germline V gene encodes CDR1 SGHRS and CDR2 YFSETQ. The CDR3 covers 14 residues. V gave up 0 bases and J gave up 7 bases; unmatched junction bases: 7. Written as DNA, the CDR3 is TGCGCCAGCAGCTTGGACAGGGGCGGAGGAGAGCAGTACTTC. Translating it yields CASSLDRGGGEQYF.

This clonotype appeared many times. V is TRBV3-1 and J is TRBJ2-5; D call uncertain. The CDR3 runs to 16 residues. The V end was cut by 2 bases, the J end by 5 bases, with 18 bases between. Germline V gene sequence: CDR1 LGHDT, CDR2 YNNKEL (reference sequence). The CDR3 loop reads CASSQIPYESTETQYF. CDR3 nucleotide sequence: TGTGCCAGCAGCCAAATCCCGTATGAATCGACGGAGACCCAGTACTTC.

Many counts were recorded for this clonotype. This chain links TRBV7-9 with TRBJ1-2, with D maybe TRBD1 (6 bases). The germline V and J ends were trimmed by 1 base and 3 bases, with 12 bases remaining between them. The CDR3 covers 15 residues. Looked up from germline, CDR1 is SEHNR and CDR2 is FQNEAQ (reference sequence). The CDR3 region is CASSLEGGLDYGYTF. CDR3 in DNA: TGTGCCAGCAGCTTAGAGGGGGGGCTGGACTATGGCTACACCTTC.

This clonotype was seen ten or more times. This chain uses TRBV28 with TRBJ2-7; possible D gene TRBD2, 6 bases. V shed 1 base and J shed 3 bases, with 10 bases lying between them. CDR3 size: 14 residues. From germline, CDR1 is MDHEN and CDR2 SYDVKM. The CDR3 region is CASSLSGVLYEQYF. The CDR3 coding sequence is TGTGCCAGCAGTTTATCGGGGGTTCTCTACGAGCAGTACTTC.

The table lists this clonotype with many counts. V and J are TRBV12-3 or TRBV12-4 and TRBJ2-2; 7 bases match TRBD2. Unmatched junction bases numbered 5, after V lost 5 bases and J lost 5 bases. This CDR3 has 14 amino acids. CDR3 in DNA: TGTGCCAGCAGTCCCCGGGGAGGGACCGGGGAGCTGTTTTTT. It translates to CASSPRGGTGELFF.

This clonotype came up many times. The chain has TRBV2 and TRBJ1-1; D perhaps matches TRBD1 (5 bases). The CDR3 has 14 amino acids. V was cut by 7 bases and J by 10 bases, with 22 bases left in between. Germline V CDR1 and CDR2: SNHLY, FYNNEI. CDR3 DNA sequence: TGTGCCAGCATGAGGCCCGGGGCGGGGCGAGGAGCTTTCTTT. It is translated as CASMRPGAGRGAFF.

This clonotype was picked up many times. The chain uses TRBV5-1 and TRBJ2-7; 7 bases fit TRBD2. This CDR3 spans 15 amino acids. After removal of 0 bases from V and 2 bases from J, the junction contained 5 bases not matched to a gene. Germline CDR1 reads SGHRS; CDR2 reads YFSETQ. DNA of the CDR3: TGCGCCAGCAGCTTGGCGGGAGGTCGCACCTACGAGCAGTACTTC. The encoded protein is CASSLAGGRTYEQYF.

This clonotype was seen at least ten times. The V call is TRBV28, the J call TRBJ2-7; TRBD1 matches at 9 bases. CDR1 and CDR2 (germline): MDHEN, SYDVKM. The V and J ends lost 6 bases and 5 bases, in that order; junction bases with no gene match: 8. The CDR3 length is 14 residues. CDR3 residues: CASRGQGVSHEQYF. Written as DNA, the CDR3 is TGTGCCAGCAGGGGACAGGGAGTATCCCACGAGCAGTACTTC.

This clonotype was seen at least ten times. V and J are TRBV28 and TRBJ2-7; D is perhaps TRBD2 (6 bases). The CDR3 is 14 amino acids. Trimming shortened V by 3 bases and J by 0 bases, and 9 bases separated the two germline ends. CDR1 is MDHEN, CDR2 SYDVKM, per germline. In DNA form, the CDR3 reads TGTGCCAGCAGTTTCGGGACTCGCTCCTACGAGCAGTACTTC. Amino acid sequence: CASSFGTRSYEQYF.

This clonotype was picked up many times. CDR3 sequence reads: CASSLALAGQGMYEDTEAFF. CDR3 DNA sequence: TGTGCCAGCAGCTTAGCCCTCGCGGGACAGGGGATGTATGAGGACACTGAAGCTTTCTTT. The chain couples TRBV11-1 to TRBJ1-1; 10 nucleotides agree with TRBD1. Germline CDR1 SGHAT, CDR2 FQDESV (reference sequence). The V gene end was trimmed by 0 bases and the J gene end by 3 bases; junction bases not matched to a gene: 16. CDR3 length: 20 amino acids. The full variable domain, completed using reference TRBV11-1 and TRBJ1-1, is EAEVAQSPRYKITEKSQAVAFWCDPISGHATLYWYRQILGQGPELLVQFQDESVVDDSQLPKDRFSAERLKGVDSTLKIQPAELGDSAMYLCASSLALAGQGMYEDTEAFFGQGTRLTVV.

This clonotype was observed many times. The chain links TRBV6-1 to TRBJ1-2; weak D call: TRBD1 (5 bases). The CDR3 runs 14 residues. V was clipped by 8 bases and J by 8 bases, with 21 bases between them. Germline loops: CDR1 MNHNS, CDR2 SASEGT. The CDR3 sequence is CASSRDRGPYGYTF. The CDR3 coding sequence is TGTGCCAGCTCCCGGGACCGGGGCCCCTACGGCTACACCTTC.

The chain uses TRBV30 and TRBJ1-1, with D tentatively TRBD1 (5 bases). This CDR3 spans 13 amino acids. V lost 4 bases and J lost 6, with 15 bases in between. The V gene's germline CDR1 is GTSNPN and CDR2 SVGIG (reference sequence). In DNA form, the CDR3 reads TGTGCCTGGATCAGGGAGGGGAGCGCTGAAGCTTTCTTT. Protein sequence: CAWIREGSAEAFF.

This clonotype occurred many times. The rearrangement joins TRBV12-3 or TRBV12-4 to TRBJ2-5, with 14 bases identical to TRBD2. This CDR3 is 15 amino acids long. The V gene end was trimmed by 5 bases and the J gene end by 5 bases; junction bases not matched to a gene: 4. In DNA, the CDR3 is TGTGCCAGCAGTCCGACTAGCGGGGGGGGCGAGACCCAGTACTTC. Translation gives CASSPTSGGGETQYF.

This clonotype was seen ten or more times. The chain has TRBV7-3 and TRBJ1-1, with D perhaps matching TRBD1 (5 bases). The germline V and J ends were trimmed by 2 bases and 12 bases, with 16 bases remaining between them. Germline lookup yields CDR1 SGHTA and CDR2 FQGTGA. CDR3 length equals 13 residues. CDR3 amino acids: CASSLGTGTWPFF. The CDR3 nucleotides are TGTGCCAGCAGCTTAGGGACCGGCACGTGGCCTTTCTTT.

This clonotype has ten or more counts. The rearrangement joins TRBV5-1 to TRBJ1-1, with D hard to call. The CDR3 runs 14 residues. V shed 0 bases and J shed 3 bases, with 9 bases lying between them. Germline V gene sequence: CDR1 SGHRS, CDR2 YFSETQ. In nucleotides, the CDR3 is TGCGCCAGCAGCTTGGAACCTTCTTACACTGAAGCTTTCTTT. The encoded protein is CASSLEPSYTEAFF.

This clonotype was seen repeatedly, ten times or more. This chain links TRBV6-8 with TRBJ1-1, with D possibly TRBD1 on 6 matching bases. This CDR3 region has 17 residues. V was clipped by 10 bases and J by 0 bases, with 24 bases between them. The germline gives CDR1 MNHGY, CDR2 SAAAGT. The CDR3 sequence: CATYQETTGTLNTEAFF. The CDR3 bases are TGTGCCACCTATCAAGAAACAACCGGGACATTGAACACTGAAGCTTTCTTT.

In this sample, this clonotype turned up a few times. This rearrangement joins TRBV18 to TRBJ1-5; TRBD1 aligns across 9 bases. V lost 4 bases and J lost 4; bases outside the gene matches: 5. The CDR3 has 15 residues. Germline values: CDR1 KGHSH, CDR2 LQKENI. CDR3 sequence (DNA): TGTGCCAGCTCACGGGACAGGGCTCCAAATCAGCCCCAGCATTTT. It codes for CASSRDRAPNQPQHF.

This clonotype appeared many times. This rearrangement joins TRBV6-1 to TRBJ1-2; 7 nucleotides match TRBD1. Germline V gives CDR1 MNHNS, CDR2 SASEGT. V was pared by 8 bases and J by 8 bases, with 8 bases of the junction left unmatched. The CDR3 length is 12 residues. DNA for the CDR3: TGTGCCAGCCGAGAGACAGGGACGGGCTACACCTTC. This codes for CASRETGTGYTF.

This clonotype appeared many times. The chain carries TRBV2 and TRBJ2-5; 9 bases map to TRBD1. CDR3 length: 14 residues. V dropped 5 bases and J dropped 2; count of bases not matched to a gene: 3. Germline CDR1 is SNHLY and CDR2 is FYNNEI. CDR3 bases: TGTGCCAGCAGTTTAGACAGGGGGCAAGAGACCCAGTACTTC. It is translated as CASSLDRGQETQYF. The full variable domain, in which reference TRBV2 and TRBJ2-5 provide the parts outside the CDR3, is EPEVTQTPSHQVTQMGQEVILRCVPISNHLYFYWYRQILGQKVEFLVSFYNNEISEKSEIFDDQFSVERPDGSNFTLKIRSTKLEDSAMYFCASSLDRGQETQYFGPGTRLLVL.